These 3 T cell receptor beta chains originate from one sample sequenced in a study of blood T cell repertoires in COVID-19. The protocol was immunoSEQ multiplex PCR, while the TCRdb copy is restricted to in-frame clones and leaves out a portion. The profile shows approximately 300,000 clones, 88% of them singletons. Sequencing input: peripheral blood. These receptors all come from a woman aged 25 to 39 with COVID-19, enrolled during active disease.

The table lists this clone with a few counts. V usage is TRBV7-8 and J usage is TRBJ1-3, with D unclear. Germline values: CDR1 SGHVS, CDR2 FQNEAQ. The germline V and J ends were trimmed by 5 bases and 0 bases, with 14 bases remaining between them. CDR3 size: 16 residues. CDR3 residues: CASSPTRLSSGNTIYF. The CDR3 DNA reads as TGTGCCAGCAGCCCAACAAGACTCTCCTCTGGAAACACCATATATTTT.

The chain carries TRBV11-2 and TRBJ2-7; 9 nucleotides agree with TRBD1. The V segment lost 5 bases and the J segment 3 bases; nucleotides outside the gene matches: 5. Germline values: CDR1 SGHAT, CDR2 FQNNGV. This CDR3 region has 14 residues. CDR3 coding DNA: TGTGCCAGCAGCCCCTGGGACAGGGACTACGAGCAGTACTTC. Protein product: CASSPWDRDYEQYF.

The chain combines TRBV29-1 with TRBJ2-1; weak D call: TRBD2 (5 bases). The CDR3 runs 16 residues. Germline V gives CDR1 SQVTM, CDR2 ANQGSEA. The V end lost 2 bases, the J end lost 0 bases, and 14 bases lay between the germline ends. CDR3 DNA sequence: TGCAGCGTTGAAATTCCGGGGTCCAGCTCCTACAATGAGCAGTTCTTC. Its protein product is CSVEIPGSSSYNEQFF.